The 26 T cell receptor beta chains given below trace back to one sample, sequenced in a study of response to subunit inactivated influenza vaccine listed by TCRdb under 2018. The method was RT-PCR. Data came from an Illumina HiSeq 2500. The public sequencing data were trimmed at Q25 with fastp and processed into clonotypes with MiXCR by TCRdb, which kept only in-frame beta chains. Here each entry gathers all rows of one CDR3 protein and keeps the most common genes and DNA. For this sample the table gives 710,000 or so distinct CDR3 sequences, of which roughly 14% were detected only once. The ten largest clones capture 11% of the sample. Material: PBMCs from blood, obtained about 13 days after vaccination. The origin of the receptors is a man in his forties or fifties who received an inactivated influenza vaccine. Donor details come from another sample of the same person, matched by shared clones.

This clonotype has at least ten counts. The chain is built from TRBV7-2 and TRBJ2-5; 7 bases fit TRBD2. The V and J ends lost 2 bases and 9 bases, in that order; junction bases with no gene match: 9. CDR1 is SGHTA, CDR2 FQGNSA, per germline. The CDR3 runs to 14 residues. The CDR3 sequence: CASSLNQGGLAQYF. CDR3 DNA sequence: TGTGCCAGCAGCTTAAACCAGGGAGGGTTGGCCCAGTACTTC.

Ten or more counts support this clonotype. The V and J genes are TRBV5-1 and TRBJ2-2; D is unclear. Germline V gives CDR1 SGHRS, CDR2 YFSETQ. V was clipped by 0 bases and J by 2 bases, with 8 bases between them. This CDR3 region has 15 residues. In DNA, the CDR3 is TGCGCCAGCAGCTTGGGGCAACTCAACACCGGGGAGCTGTTTTTT. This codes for CASSLGQLNTGELFF. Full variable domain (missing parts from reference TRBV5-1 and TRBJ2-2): KAGVTQTPRYLIKTRGQQVTLSCSPISGHRSVSWYQQTPGQGLQFLFEYFSETQRNKGNFPGRFSGRQFSNSRSEMNVSTLELGDSALYLCASSLGQLNTGELFFGEGSRLTVL.

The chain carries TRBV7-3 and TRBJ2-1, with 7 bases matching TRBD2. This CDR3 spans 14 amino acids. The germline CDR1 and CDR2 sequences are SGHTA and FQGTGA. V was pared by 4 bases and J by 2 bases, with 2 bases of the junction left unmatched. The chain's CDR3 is CASSSLAAYNEQFF. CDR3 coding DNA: TGTGCCAGCAGCTCCCTAGCGGCCTACAATGAGCAGTTCTTC.

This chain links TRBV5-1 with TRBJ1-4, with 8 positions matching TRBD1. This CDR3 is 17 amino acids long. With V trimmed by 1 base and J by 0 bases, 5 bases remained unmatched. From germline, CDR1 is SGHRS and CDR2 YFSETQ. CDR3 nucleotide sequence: TGCGCCAGCAGCTTGTTCGGACAGGGCACAACTAATGAAAAACTGTTTTTT. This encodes CASSLFGQGTTNEKLFF.

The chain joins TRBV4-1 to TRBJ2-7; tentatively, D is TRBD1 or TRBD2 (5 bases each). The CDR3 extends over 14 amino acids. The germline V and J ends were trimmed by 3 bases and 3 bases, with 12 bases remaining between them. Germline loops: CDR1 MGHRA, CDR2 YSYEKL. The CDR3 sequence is CASSQRLGDYEQYF. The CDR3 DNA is TGCGCCAGCAGCCAGAGGCTGGGGGACTACGAGCAGTACTTC.

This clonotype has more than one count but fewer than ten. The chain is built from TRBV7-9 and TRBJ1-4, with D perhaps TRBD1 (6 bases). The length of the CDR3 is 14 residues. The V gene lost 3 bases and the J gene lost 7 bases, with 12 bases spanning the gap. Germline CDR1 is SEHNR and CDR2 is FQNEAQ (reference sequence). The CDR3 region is CASSFAGAGEKLFF. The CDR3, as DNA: TGTGCCAGCAGCTTTGCAGGGGCAGGTGAAAAACTGTTTTTT.

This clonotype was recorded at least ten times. The CDR3 here is CSVEFGGRGVDEQFF. In nucleotides, the CDR3 is TGCAGCGTTGAATTTGGCGGGAGGGGTGTGGATGAGCAGTTCTTC. The chain has TRBV29-1 and TRBJ2-1, with TRBD2 identical over 9 bases. The CDR3 length is 15 residues. J gave up 8 bases and V 2 bases, and 10 bases lay outside the gene matches. Germline CDR1 reads SQVTM; CDR2 reads ANQGSEA.

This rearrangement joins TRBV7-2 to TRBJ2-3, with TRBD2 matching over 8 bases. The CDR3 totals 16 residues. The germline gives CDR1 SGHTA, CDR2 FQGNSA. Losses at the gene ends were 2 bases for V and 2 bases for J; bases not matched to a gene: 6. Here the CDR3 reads CASSLPASGYTDTQYF. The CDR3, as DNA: TGTGCCAGCAGCTTACCGGCTAGCGGGTACACAGATACGCAGTATTTT.

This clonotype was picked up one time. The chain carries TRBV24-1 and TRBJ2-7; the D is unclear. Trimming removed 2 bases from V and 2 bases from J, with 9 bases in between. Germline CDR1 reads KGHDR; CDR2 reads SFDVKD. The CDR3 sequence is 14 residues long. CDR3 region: CATSDSNRAYEQYF. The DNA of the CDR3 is TGTGCCACCAGTGATTCCAACAGAGCCTACGAGCAGTACTTC.

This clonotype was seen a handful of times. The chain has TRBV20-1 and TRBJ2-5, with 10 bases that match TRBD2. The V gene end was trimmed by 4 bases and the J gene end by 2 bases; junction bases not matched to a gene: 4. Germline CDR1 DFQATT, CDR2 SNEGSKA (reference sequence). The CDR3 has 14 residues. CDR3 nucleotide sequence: TGCAGTGCTAAGGGACTAGCGACGCAAGAGACCCAGTACTTC. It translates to CSAKGLATQETQYF.

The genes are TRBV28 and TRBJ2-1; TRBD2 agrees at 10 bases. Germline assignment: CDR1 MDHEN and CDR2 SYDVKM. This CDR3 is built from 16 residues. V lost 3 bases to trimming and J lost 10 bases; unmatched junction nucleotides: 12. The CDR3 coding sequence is TGTGCCAGCAGTTTGGTGCGAGCGGGAGGGCCCAGGGAGCAGTTCTTC. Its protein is CASSLVRAGGPREQFF.

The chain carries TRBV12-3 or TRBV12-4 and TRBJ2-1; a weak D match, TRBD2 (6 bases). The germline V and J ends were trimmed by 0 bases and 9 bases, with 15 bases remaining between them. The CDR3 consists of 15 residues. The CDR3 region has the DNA TGTGCCAGCAGTTTAGCGGGGGGTCTTAGCGGTGAGCAGTTCTTC. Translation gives CASSLAGGLSGEQFF.

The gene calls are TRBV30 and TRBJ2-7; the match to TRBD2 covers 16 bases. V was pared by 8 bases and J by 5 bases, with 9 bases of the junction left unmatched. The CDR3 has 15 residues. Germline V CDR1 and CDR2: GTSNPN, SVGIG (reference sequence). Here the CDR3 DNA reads TGTGCCGGGGGACTAGCGGGAGGGGGGCCCCACGAGCAGTACTTC. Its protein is CAGGLAGGGPHEQYF.

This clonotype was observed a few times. The CDR3 protein is CASSIGTRGETQYF. The CDR3 bases are TGTGCCAGCAGTATTGGGACTAGAGGAGAGACCCAGTACTTC. This chain uses TRBV12-3 or TRBV12-4 with TRBJ2-5, with TRBD2 matching 8 bases. V dropped 5 bases and J dropped 4; count of bases not matched to a gene: 6. The CDR3 length is 14 residues.

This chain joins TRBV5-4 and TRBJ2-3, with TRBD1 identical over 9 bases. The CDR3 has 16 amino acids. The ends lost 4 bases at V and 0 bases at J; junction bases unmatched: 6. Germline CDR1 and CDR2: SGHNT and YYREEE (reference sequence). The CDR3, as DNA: TGTGCCAGCAGCATCGGGACAGGGTACAGCACAGATACGCAGTATTTT. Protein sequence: CASSIGTGYSTDTQYF.

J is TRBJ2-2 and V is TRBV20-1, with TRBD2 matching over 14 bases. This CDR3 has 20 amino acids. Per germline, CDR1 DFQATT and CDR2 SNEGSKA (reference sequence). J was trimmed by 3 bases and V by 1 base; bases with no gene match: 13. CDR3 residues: CSARAPPSTSGGADTGELFF. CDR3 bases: TGCAGTGCTAGAGCCCCCCCCTCGACTAGCGGGGGGGCGGACACCGGGGAGCTGTTTTTT.

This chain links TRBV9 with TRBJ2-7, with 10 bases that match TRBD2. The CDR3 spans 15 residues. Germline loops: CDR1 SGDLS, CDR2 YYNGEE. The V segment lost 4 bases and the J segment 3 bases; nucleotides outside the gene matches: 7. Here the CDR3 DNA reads TGTGCCAGCAGCCAGGGGGCTAGCGGGAGCTACGAGCAGTACTTC. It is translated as CASSQGASGSYEQYF.

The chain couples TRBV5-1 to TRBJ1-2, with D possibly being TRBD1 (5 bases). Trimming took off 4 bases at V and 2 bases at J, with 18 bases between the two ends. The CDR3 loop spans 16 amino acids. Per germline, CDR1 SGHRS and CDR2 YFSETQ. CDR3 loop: CASSEQGGTSNYGYTF. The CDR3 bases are TGCGCCAGCAGCGAGCAGGGCGGAACTTCAAACTATGGCTACACCTTC.

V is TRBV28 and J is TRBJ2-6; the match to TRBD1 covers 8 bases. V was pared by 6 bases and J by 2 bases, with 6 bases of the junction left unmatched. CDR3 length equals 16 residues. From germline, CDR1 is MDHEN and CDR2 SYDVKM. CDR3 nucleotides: TGTGCCAGCAGACCACAACAGGGGGCTGGGGCCAACGTCCTGACTTTC. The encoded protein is CASRPQQGAGANVLTF. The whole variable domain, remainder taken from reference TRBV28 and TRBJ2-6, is DVKVTQSSRYLVKRTGEKVFLECVQDMDHENMFWYRQDPGLGLRLIYFSYDVKMKEKGDIPEGYSVSREKKERFSLILESASTNQTSMYLCASRPQQGAGANVLTFGAGSRLTVL.

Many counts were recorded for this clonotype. DNA for the CDR3: TGCGCCAGCAGCCCGGACAGCGCGGCCACCGGGGAGCTGTTTTTT. Amino acids: CASSPDSAATGELFF. This rearrangement joins TRBV5-1 to TRBJ2-2; D might be TRBD1 (6 bases). The CDR3 covers 15 residues. Germline V gene data show CDR1 as SGHRS and CDR2 as YFSETQ. Between the trimmed V and J ends, which lost 4 bases and 4 bases, there was a span of 14 bases.

CDR3 protein: CASSLGQGKGEQYF. The CDR3 coding sequence is TGCGCCAGCAGCTTAGGACAGGGGAAAGGCGAGCAGTACTTC. This chain uses TRBV5-1 with TRBJ2-7; TRBD1 agrees at 9 bases. CDR1 and CDR2 from the germline V gene are SGHRS and YFSETQ. CDR3 size: 14 residues. Unmatched junction bases numbered 6, after V lost 2 bases and J lost 6 bases.

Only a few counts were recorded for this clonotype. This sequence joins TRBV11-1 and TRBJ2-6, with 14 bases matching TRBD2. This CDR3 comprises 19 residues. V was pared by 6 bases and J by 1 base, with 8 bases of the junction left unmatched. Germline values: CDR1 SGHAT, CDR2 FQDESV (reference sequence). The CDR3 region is CASRATRTSGGSGANVLTF. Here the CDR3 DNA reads TGTGCCAGCAGGGCGACCAGGACTAGCGGGGGGTCTGGGGCCAACGTCCTGACTTTC.

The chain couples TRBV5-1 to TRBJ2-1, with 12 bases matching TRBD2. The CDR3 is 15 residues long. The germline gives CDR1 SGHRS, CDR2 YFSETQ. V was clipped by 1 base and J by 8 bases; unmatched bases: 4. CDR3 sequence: CASSLPGLAGYEQFF. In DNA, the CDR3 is TGCGCCAGCAGCTTGCCGGGACTAGCGGGCTATGAGCAGTTCTTC.

The CDR3 here is CASSLDVRGSEQFF. CDR3 DNA: TGTGCCAGCAGCTTAGATGTCAGGGGGAGTGAGCAGTTCTTC. The chain is built from TRBV7-2 and TRBJ2-1; 7 bases match TRBD1. The V gene's germline CDR1 is SGHTA and CDR2 FQGNSA. The CDR3 loop spans 14 amino acids. The V gene end was trimmed by 1 base and the J gene end by 9 bases; junction bases not matched to a gene: 6.

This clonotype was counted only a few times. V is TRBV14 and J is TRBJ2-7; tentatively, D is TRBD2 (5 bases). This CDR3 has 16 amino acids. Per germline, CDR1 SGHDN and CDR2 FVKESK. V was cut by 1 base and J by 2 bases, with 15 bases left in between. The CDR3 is CASSQGLPGLPYEQYF. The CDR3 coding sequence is TGTGCCAGCAGCCAAGGACTCCCCGGACTGCCCTACGAGCAGTACTTC.

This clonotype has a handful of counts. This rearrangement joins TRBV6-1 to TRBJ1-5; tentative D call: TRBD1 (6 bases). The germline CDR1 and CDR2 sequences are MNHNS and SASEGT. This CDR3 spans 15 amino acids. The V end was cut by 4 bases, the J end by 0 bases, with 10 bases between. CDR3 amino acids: CASSGTGSSNQPQHF. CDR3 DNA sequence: TGTGCCAGCAGTGGAACAGGGAGTAGCAATCAGCCCCAGCATTTT.